The next 22 T cell receptor beta chains were all read from a single sample in a study of blood T cell repertoires in COVID-19 (dated by TCRdb to the early 2020s). The method behind the library was the immunoSEQ multiplex PCR assay. This is the immuneACCESS table as TCRdb keeps it, with only in-frame sequences that have V and J called. A part of the clones is gone; compared with another copy, unresolved V genes explain less than half, and the rest is unexplained. This sample gives 150,000 to 200,000 clones in total; approximately 93% of them show up just once. The ten biggest clones cover under 2% of the sample. Sequenced sample: peripheral blood. These receptors came from a woman in her sixties with COVID-19, enrolled during active disease.

The count of this clone is one. This chain's CDR3 is CSARPRETQYF. DNA of the CDR3: TGCAGTGCTAGACCTCGGGAGACCCAGTACTTC. V and J are TRBV20-1 and TRBJ2-5; D unresolved. V was pared by 2 bases and J by 5 bases, with 6 bases between. This CDR3 spans 11 amino acids. The germline V gene encodes CDR1 DFQATT and CDR2 SNEGSKA (reference sequence).

This clone was counted a single time. The chain joins TRBV4-2 to TRBJ2-7; 8 positions match TRBD1. Looked up from germline, CDR1 is LGHNA and CDR2 is YNFKEQ. The V segment lost 4 bases and the J segment 0 bases; nucleotides outside the gene matches: 17. The CDR3 covers 19 residues. The DNA of the CDR3 is TGTGCCAGCAGCCCCGAGAGCCAGGGGGCGTGGGGTAGCTCCTACGAGCAGTACTTC. It codes for CASSPESQGAWGSSYEQYF.

This sequence joins TRBV4-2 and TRBJ2-3, with 12 bases aligning to TRBD2. The junction had 2 bases not matched to a gene; V was cut back by 3 bases and J by 4 bases. This CDR3 is built from 15 residues. Germline V gives CDR1 LGHNA, CDR2 YNFKEQ. The CDR3 coding sequence is TGTGCCAGCAGCCAGGCTAGCGGGGGGGCAGATACGCAGTATTTT. This encodes CASSQASGGADTQYF.

The V gene is TRBV19, the J gene TRBJ1-1, with D uncertain. In germline, CDR1 is LNHDA, CDR2 SQIVND (reference sequence). The CDR3 totals 13 residues. Trimming took 7 bases from V and 3 from J, leaving 12 bases between them. DNA for the CDR3: TGTGCCAGTAAGGCACAGTTACACACTGAAGCTTTCTTT. This codes for CASKAQLHTEAFF.

This chain joins TRBV7-2 and TRBJ2-1; 7 bases are a match to TRBD2. This CDR3 region has 13 residues. With 6 bases clipped from V and 7 bases from J, the junction kept 6 bases outside the gene matches. Germline values: CDR1 SGHTA, CDR2 FQGNSA. As DNA, the CDR3 is TGTGCCAGCAGTCCTAGGACTAGGAATGAGCAGTTCTTC. Its translation is CASSPRTRNEQFF.

This clone was observed once. The chain links TRBV5-8 to TRBJ1-2, with D possibly being TRBD1 (6 bases). V was cut by 2 bases and J by 4 bases, with 12 bases left in between. The germline gives CDR1 SGHTS, CDR2 YDEGEE. The CDR3 sequence is 14 residues long. The CDR3 DNA is TGTGCCAGCAGCTTTGGGGACACCTCCTATGGCTACACCTTC. As protein: CASSFGDTSYGYTF.

The CDR3 nucleotides are TGTGCCAGCAGTTACCACCGCAGCGGGGGGGCGGGCAATGAGCAGTTCTTC. Protein sequence: CASSYHRSGGAGNEQFF. The chain carries TRBV6-2 or TRBV6-3 and TRBJ2-1; 10 bases are shared with TRBD2. The germline V gene encodes CDR1 MNHEY and CDR2 SVGEGT. The CDR3 length is 17 residues. The junction had 10 bases not matched to a gene; V was cut back by 2 bases and J by 6 bases.

The chain couples TRBV7-2 to TRBJ2-3; D gene ambiguous. The CDR3 length is 14 residues. Germline V gives CDR1 SGHTA, CDR2 FQGNSA. Trimming shortened V by 5 bases and J by 6 bases, and 15 bases separated the two germline ends. This chain's CDR3 is CASSPVGITDTQYF. The CDR3 nucleotides are TGTGCCAGCAGCCCCGTCGGTATCACGGATACGCAGTATTTT.

This clone occurred once. The rearrangement joins TRBV3-1 (or the pseudogene TRBV3-2) to TRBJ1-2; TRBD1 might be the D (5 bases). Germline values: CDR1 LGHDT, CDR2 YNNKEL (reference sequence). The CDR3 is made up of 14 amino acids. Trimming left V 4 bases short and J 5 bases short, with 14 bases between. The CDR3 DNA reads TGTGCCAGCAGCCCACAGGAAAGGAAATATGGCTACACCTTC. Protein: CASSPQERKYGYTF.

The V call is TRBV18, the J call TRBJ2-5, with D possibly TRBD2 on 6 matching bases. CDR1 is KGHSH and CDR2 is LQKENI in the germline V gene. The CDR3 has 16 residues. Trimming removed 2 bases from V and 4 bases from J, with 17 bases in between. The DNA of the CDR3 is TGTGCCAGCTCACCAGGGAGTAGCGGAGGTCGAGAGACCCAGTACTTC. Translation: CASSPGSSGGRETQYF. The full variable domain, in which reference TRBV18 and TRBJ2-5 provide the parts outside the CDR3, is NAGVMQNPRHLVRRRGQEARLRCSPMKGHSHVYWYRQLPEEGLKFMVYLQKENIIDESGMPKERFSAEFPKEGPSILRIQQVVRGDSAAYFCASSPGSSGGRETQYFGPGTRLLVL.

CDR3: CASSYGGGDTGELFF. CDR3 nucleotides: TGTGCCAGCAGTTACGGCGGGGGGGACACCGGGGAGCTGTTTTTT. This chain connects TRBV6-5 to TRBJ2-2; 9 bases fit TRBD2. The V gene's germline CDR1 is MNHEY and CDR2 SVGAGI. The J segment lost 3 bases and the V segment lost 2 bases, leaving 1 base of the junction unmatched. The length of the CDR3 is 15 residues.

The rearrangement uses TRBV11-2 and TRBJ1-2, with 12 bases fitting TRBD1. Germline CDR1 reads SGHAT; CDR2 reads FQNNGV. This CDR3 region has 18 residues. V lost 1 base, J lost 7 bases, and 13 bases stayed unmatched. DNA for the CDR3: TGTGCCAGCAGCTTAGGCCGGGACAGGGGGCCCCCAAGGGGTGGCTACACCTTC. This sequence encodes CASSLGRDRGPPRGGYTF.

The chain joins TRBV19 to TRBJ1-6; 8 bases are shared with TRBD1. Per germline, CDR1 LNHDA and CDR2 SQIVND (reference sequence). Trimming cost V 1 base and J 5 bases; bases outside gene matches: 7. The CDR3 contains 17 residues. CDR3 region: CASSIGPQGQDNSPLHF. The CDR3 nucleotides are TGTGCCAGTAGTATAGGCCCCCAGGGACAGGATAATTCACCCCTCCACTTT.

The DNA of the CDR3 is TGTGCCAGCAGCCCCCGACTCCACCAAGAGACCCAGTACTTC. Translation: CASSPRLHQETQYF. This chain connects TRBV3-1 (or the pseudogene TRBV3-2) to TRBJ2-5; D uncertain. Germline CDR1 LGHDT, CDR2 YNNKEL (reference sequence). V lost 4 bases to trimming and J lost 0 bases, with 9 bases between them. The CDR3 is made up of 14 amino acids.

The gene calls are TRBV5-1 and TRBJ2-3, with 7 bases that match TRBD2. The CDR3 extends over 17 amino acids. V lost 3 bases and J lost 1; bases outside the gene matches: 11. CDR1 and CDR2 from the germline V gene are SGHRS and YFSETQ. CDR3 bases: TGCGCCAGCAGCTCTGCTTGGGGGGGAACTGGCACAGATACGCAGTATTTT. Translation gives CASSSAWGGTGTDTQYF.

The rearrangement uses TRBV5-1 and TRBJ1-2, with D unclear. This CDR3 contains 14 residues. Per germline, CDR1 SGHRS and CDR2 YFSETQ. V gave up 0 bases and J gave up 4 bases, with 10 bases separating them. CDR3 protein: CASSLAGEGYGYTF. CDR3 coding DNA: TGCGCCAGCAGCTTGGCCGGGGAGGGCTATGGCTACACCTTC.

In its sample, this clone was seen a few times. This rearrangement joins TRBV3-1 (or the pseudogene TRBV3-2) to TRBJ2-5, with 12 bases lining up with TRBD2. Looked up from germline, CDR1 is LGHDT and CDR2 is YNNKEL (reference sequence). CDR3 length: 18 amino acids. The V segment lost 3 bases and the J segment 1 base; nucleotides outside the gene matches: 9. CDR3 residues: CASSQSGLAGRLQETQYF. CDR3 nucleotides: TGTGCCAGCAGCCAGAGTGGACTAGCGGGGCGTCTCCAAGAGACCCAGTACTTC.

The CDR3 nucleotides read TGCGCCAGCAGCCAGGGGGGCCTTAGCGGGGGGGCCCGTACGCAGTATTTT. Amino acid sequence: CASSQGGLSGGARTQYF. This chain uses TRBV4-3 with TRBJ2-3, with 11 bases that match TRBD2. The CDR3 spans 17 residues. From germline, CDR1 is LGHNA and CDR2 YSLEER. The junction had 13 bases not matched to a gene; V was cut back by 3 bases and J by 8 bases.

Concerning this clone: At one boundary the junction diverges from the germline segment, which might be a read error. This rearrangement joins TRBV7-7 to TRBJ2-2; 7 bases line up with TRBD1. The germline gives CDR1 SSHAT, CDR2 FNYEAQ (reference sequence). There are 15 residues in the CDR3. Here the CDR3 reads CASSTDRRQTGELFF. The CDR3 DNA sequence: TGTGCTAGCAGCACGGACAGGCGTCAGACCGGGGAGCTGTTTTTT.

The V and J genes are TRBV4-2 and TRBJ2-1; 8 nucleotides align to TRBD2. The CDR3 is 17 residues long. Germline V gene sequence: CDR1 LGHNA, CDR2 YNFKEQ. With 1 base clipped from V and 2 bases from J, the junction kept 7 bases outside the gene matches. For the CDR3, the DNA is TGTGCCAGCAGCCAAGCGGGAGGGACCCGTCCCTACAATGAGCAGTTCTTC. It yields the protein CASSQAGGTRPYNEQFF.

The genes are TRBV2 and TRBJ1-1; 7 bases fit TRBD1. The CDR3 extends over 14 amino acids. CDR1 is SNHLY and CDR2 is FYNNEI in the germline V gene. V lost 6 bases to trimming and J lost 4 bases; unmatched junction nucleotides: 8. The CDR3 DNA follows: TGTGCCAGCAGGAGGACAGGTCTGGGCACTGAAGCTTTCTTT. It codes for CASRRTGLGTEAFF.

The chain couples TRBV3-1 (or the pseudogene TRBV3-2) to TRBJ1-2; a weak D match, TRBD1 (6 bases). CDR3 length equals 14 residues. Germline V lookup: CDR1 LGHDT, CDR2 YNNKEL (reference sequence). With 1 base removed from V and 8 bases from J, the gap between germline ends came to 14 bases. CDR3 nucleotides: TGTGCCAGCAGCCAAGCCAGGGGTTCTGAGGGCTACACCTTC. As protein: CASSQARGSEGYTF.